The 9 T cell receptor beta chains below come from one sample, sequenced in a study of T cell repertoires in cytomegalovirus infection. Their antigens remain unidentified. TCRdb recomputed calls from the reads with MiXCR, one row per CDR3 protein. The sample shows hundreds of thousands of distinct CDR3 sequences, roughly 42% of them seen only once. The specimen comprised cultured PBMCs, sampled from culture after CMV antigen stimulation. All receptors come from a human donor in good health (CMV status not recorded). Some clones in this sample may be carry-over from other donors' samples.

The CDR3 spells CASSLERGAGEQFF. CDR3 in DNA: TGTGCCAGCAGCCTCGAACGGGGCGCGGGTGAGCAGTTCTTC. The rearrangement uses TRBV7-7 and TRBJ2-1; D is possibly TRBD1 or TRBD2 (5 bases each). V shed 5 bases and J shed 9 bases, with 17 bases lying between them. Germline CDR1 reads SSHAT; CDR2 reads FNYEAQ (reference sequence). This CDR3 region has 14 residues.

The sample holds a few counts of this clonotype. The CDR3 loop reads CASSLRRSGSEQYF. The CDR3 DNA sequence: TGTGCCAGCAGCTTAAGAAGGAGTGGTAGCGAGCAGTACTTC. The chain has TRBV7-6 and TRBJ2-7; D not resolved. Germline V gives CDR1 SGHVS, CDR2 FNYEAQ. Deletions cut 2 bases from V and 6 bases from J, with 14 bases between. This CDR3 is 14 amino acids long.

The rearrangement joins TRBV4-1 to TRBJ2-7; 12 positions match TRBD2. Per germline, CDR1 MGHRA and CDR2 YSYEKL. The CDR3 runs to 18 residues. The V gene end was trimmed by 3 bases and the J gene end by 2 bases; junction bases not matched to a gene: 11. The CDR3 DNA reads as TGCGCCAGCAGCCAGAGGGTTACACTAGCGGGAGGCGCCTACGAGCAGTACTTC. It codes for CASSQRVTLAGGAYEQYF.

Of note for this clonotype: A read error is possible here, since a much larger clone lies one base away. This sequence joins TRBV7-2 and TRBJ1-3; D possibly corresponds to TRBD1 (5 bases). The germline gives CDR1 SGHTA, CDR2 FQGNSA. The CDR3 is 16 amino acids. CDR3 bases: TGTGCCAGCGGGGGAGCACTGATCGGCTCTGCAAACACCATATATTTT. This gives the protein CASGGALIGSANTIYF.

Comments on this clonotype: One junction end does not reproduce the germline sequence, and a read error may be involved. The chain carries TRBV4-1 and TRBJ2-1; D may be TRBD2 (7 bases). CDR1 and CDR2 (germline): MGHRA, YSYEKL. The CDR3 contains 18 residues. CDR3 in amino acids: CASSQESEWAGALNEQFF. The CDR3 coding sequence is TGCGCCAGCAGCCAAGAATCCGAGTGGGCGGGGGCCCTCAATGAACAGTTCTTC.

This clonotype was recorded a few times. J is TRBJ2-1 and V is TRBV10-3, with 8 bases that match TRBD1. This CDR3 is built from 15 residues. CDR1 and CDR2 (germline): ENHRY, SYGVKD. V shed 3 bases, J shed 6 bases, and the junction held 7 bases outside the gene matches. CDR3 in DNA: TGTGCCATCAGTGACTACCAGGGGGCGCGCAATGAGCAGTTCTTC. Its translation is CAISDYQGARNEQFF.

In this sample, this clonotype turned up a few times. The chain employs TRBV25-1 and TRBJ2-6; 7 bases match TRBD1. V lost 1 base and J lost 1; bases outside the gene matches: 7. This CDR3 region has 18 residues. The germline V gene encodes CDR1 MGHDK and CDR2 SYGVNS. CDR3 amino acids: CASSELTGLGSGANVLTF. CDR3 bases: TGTGCCAGCAGTGAATTGACAGGGTTAGGTTCTGGGGCCAACGTCCTGACTTTC.

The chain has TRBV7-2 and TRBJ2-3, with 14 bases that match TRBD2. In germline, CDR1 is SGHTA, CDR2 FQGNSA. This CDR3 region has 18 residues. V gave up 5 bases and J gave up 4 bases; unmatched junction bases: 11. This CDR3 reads CASSPIPGLAGVADTQYF. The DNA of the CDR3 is TGTGCCAGCAGCCCAATCCCGGGACTAGCGGGAGTAGCAGATACGCAGTATTTT.

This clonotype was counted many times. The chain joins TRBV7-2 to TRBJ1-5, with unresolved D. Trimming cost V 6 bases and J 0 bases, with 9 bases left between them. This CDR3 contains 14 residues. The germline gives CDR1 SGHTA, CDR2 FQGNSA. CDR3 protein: CASSNTYSNQPQHF. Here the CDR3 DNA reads TGTGCCAGCAGTAACACGTATAGCAATCAGCCCCAGCATTTT. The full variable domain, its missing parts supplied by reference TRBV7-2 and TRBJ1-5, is GAGVSQSPSNKVTEKGKDVELRCDPISGHTALYWYRQSLGQGLEFLIYFQGNSAPDKSGLPSDRFSAERTGGSVSTLTIQRTQQEDSAVYLCASSNTYSNQPQHFGDGTRLSIL.